This section outlines one TCR beta chain sequence together with its context. The target antigen is unknown. These data come from a study of T cell responses to AZD1222 COVID-19 vaccine. Study outcomes and limitations: The number of AZD1222 recipients seropositive at baseline was only six. A mostly white British donor set with more females was recruited, and clonal diversity was possibly underestimated. Spike-specific TCR depth and breadth grew after two AZD1222 doses. Spike-spanning, vaccine-associated CD4 TCRs were dominant at 160-218 and 743-854.

The data were produced by immunoSEQ multiplex PCR, yet TCRdb's version contains in-frame clones alone and is incomplete. The sample includes about 59,000 clones, over 80% of them seen just once. Looked up from germline, CDR1 is MNHEY and CDR2 is SMNVEV (reference sequence). The CDR3 has 14 residues. After removal of 3 bases from V and 2 bases from J, the junction contained 4 bases not matched to a gene. The specimen was peripheral blood, collected on day 0 of AZD1222 vaccination. The chain employs TRBV27 and TRBJ2-7; 7 nucleotides match TRBD2. The origin of this receptor is an adult in good health. CDR3 sequence reads: CASSFTGGTYEQYF. Written as DNA, the CDR3 is TGTGCCAGCAGTTTTACCGGGGGGACCTACGAGCAGTACTTC.